This T cell receptor (beta chain) was obtained from a study of long-term antiretroviral therapy in people with HIV. Study-wide findings and caveats: Once patients were on ART, diversity went higher but still fell short of transplant donor controls.

The V end was cut by 4 bases, the J end by 6 bases, with 9 bases between. This CDR3 contains 11 residues. Germline V lookup: CDR1 DFQATT, CDR2 SNEGSKA (reference sequence). It was version v3.0 of the immunoSEQ assay that was run at survey level. This table comes from immunoSEQ multiplex PCR, and its TCRdb copy is limited to in-frame clones, with some not included. The table has over 25,000 clones, more than 70% seen once. Note on this clone: Its antigen is unknown.

The chain couples TRBV20-1 to TRBJ1-1; a possible D gene is TRBD1 (6 bases). This clonotype was sampled from a woman aged 25 to 39 with HIV. Sequenced here: unsorted PBMCs, sampled 0.8 years after starting antiretroviral therapy. CDR3 coding DNA: TGCAGTGCTATCTCAGGGGCTGAAGCTTTCTTT. This sequence encodes CSAISGAEAFF.